The next 24 T cell receptor beta chains were all read from a single sample in a study of shared clonotypes between healthy human individuals. Positively selected for CCR7, the CD45RO-negative cells used as naive CD8 cells excluded terminally differentiated effector memory CD45RA+ cells. Assay: immunoSEQ multiplex PCR; the TCRdb copy retains only in-frame clones and omits some. This sample carries about 600,000 clones, less than 97% of them seen once, and the ten largest clones take 0.11%. Material: naive CD8+ T cells sorted from blood. The source is a woman aged 25 to 39 in good health.

This clone appeared a single time. V is TRBV6-4 and J is TRBJ1-2; D is ambiguous. Trimming removed 2 bases from V and 7 bases from J, with 14 bases in between. CDR3 size: 14 residues. Germline CDR1 is MRHNA and CDR2 is SNTAGT. CDR3 loop: CASSDRAGSSGYTF. The CDR3 DNA reads TGTGCCAGCAGTGACCGGGCGGGCAGTTCTGGCTACACCTTC.

This clone was seen a few times. J is TRBJ2-2 and V is TRBV5-4; D not resolved. The CDR3 runs 14 residues. V lost 6 bases to trimming and J lost 2 bases, with 11 bases between them. In germline, CDR1 is SGHNT, CDR2 YYREEE (reference sequence). As DNA, the CDR3 is TGTGCCAGCACCTTAAAGGGTAACACCGGGGAGCTGTTTTTT. Amino acid sequence: CASTLKGNTGELFF.

The chain carries TRBV19 and TRBJ2-1, with 8 bases identical to TRBD2. J was trimmed by 6 bases and V by 0 bases; bases with no gene match: 7. Germline CDR1 and CDR2: LNHDA and SQIVND (reference sequence). CDR3 size: 16 residues. In DNA form, the CDR3 reads TGTGCCAGTAGTATAGATCAGATTAGCGGGGTCAATGAGCAGTTCTTC. Protein sequence: CASSIDQISGVNEQFF.

This clone has just one count. The gene calls are TRBV7-6 and TRBJ1-1; the match to TRBD1 covers 10 bases. Germline CDR1 reads SGHVS; CDR2 reads FNYEAQ. J lost 1 base, V lost 5 bases, and 7 bases had no gene match. The CDR3 contains 16 residues. The DNA of the CDR3 is TGTGCCAGCAGCCCGGGACAGGGGATAGAGAACACTGAAGCTTTCTTT. Amino acids: CASSPGQGIENTEAFF.

This clone was found a few times. The chain links TRBV27 to TRBJ2-7, with no clear D. There are 13 residues in the CDR3. Germline V CDR1 and CDR2: MNHEY, SMNVEV (reference sequence). Trimming removed 6 bases at V and 0 bases at J, with 9 bases between. The CDR3 region has the DNA TGTGCCAGCAGGCCAGCAGGCTCCTACGAGCAGTACTTC. Translation gives CASRPAGSYEQYF.

The rearrangement uses TRBV15 and TRBJ1-2; no clear D. The germline V and J ends were trimmed by 0 bases and 2 bases, with 7 bases remaining between them. CDR1 is LNHNV, CDR2 YYDKDF, per germline (reference sequence). There are 14 residues in the CDR3. The CDR3 sequence is CATSRDSVNYGYTF. The CDR3 DNA sequence: TGTGCCACCAGCAGAGATTCGGTGAACTATGGCTACACCTTC.

The chain joins TRBV29-1 to TRBJ2-3, with 11 nucleotides matching TRBD2. This CDR3 contains 13 residues. Per the germline V gene, CDR1 is SQVTM and CDR2 is ANQGSEA. The CDR3 coding sequence is TGCAGTGAACTAGCGGGAGCCGCAGATACGCAGTATTTT. Translated, it gives CSELAGAADTQYF.

On this clone: Other DNA sequences within the sample encode an identical CDR3. The gene calls are TRBV27 and TRBJ1-4; TRBD1 is a possible D gene (5 bases). The V and J ends lost 2 bases and 7 bases respectively, with 11 bases between them. Germline V lookup: CDR1 MNHEY, CDR2 SMNVEV (reference sequence). This CDR3 is 14 amino acids long. The CDR3 protein is CASSLGQGSEKLFF. The CDR3 nucleotides read TGTGCCAGCAGTTTAGGTCAGGGATCTGAAAAACTGTTTTTT.

The chain combines TRBV19 with TRBJ1-4; D is ambiguous. V was pared by 9 bases and J by 0 bases, with 14 bases between. CDR3 size: 15 residues. The germline V gene has CDR1 LNHDA and CDR2 SQIVND (reference sequence). The CDR3 spells CASTRTAATNEKLFF. The CDR3, as DNA: TGTGCCAGCACCCGGACGGCTGCAACTAATGAAAAACTGTTTTTT.

This chain uses TRBV28 with TRBJ2-3; 8 positions agree with TRBD2. The CDR3 is made up of 14 amino acids. The V segment lost 9 bases and the J segment 3 bases; nucleotides outside the gene matches: 8. Germline CDR1 reads MDHEN; CDR2 reads SYDVKM. The CDR3 is CASRDGTRTDTQYF. CDR3 DNA sequence: TGTGCCAGTAGAGACGGGACTAGGACAGATACGCAGTATTTT.

The V and J genes are TRBV6-1 and TRBJ2-1, with no clear D. Germline-derived CDR1 and CDR2 are MNHNS and SASEGT. Trimming shortened V by 2 bases and J by 9 bases, and 5 bases separated the two germline ends. The CDR3 runs 11 residues. CDR3 amino acids: CASSEWGEQFF. Written as DNA, the CDR3 is TGTGCCAGCAGTGAATGGGGTGAGCAGTTCTTC.

The chain is built from TRBV6-5 and TRBJ1-1, with a weak D call TRBD1 (6 bases). The germline CDR1 and CDR2 sequences are MNHEY and SVGAGI. The CDR3 sequence is 16 residues long. The V gene lost 0 bases and the J gene lost 6 bases, with 17 bases spanning the gap. The DNA for the CDR3 is TGTGCCAGCAGTTACTCGTCGGGACAAGTAGTATCTGAAGCTTTCTTT. Amino acids: CASSYSSGQVVSEAFF.

J is TRBJ1-2 and V is TRBV19; 7 nucleotides align to TRBD1. This CDR3 comprises 15 residues. V trimming: 7 bases; J trimming: 2 bases; junction bases outside the gene matches: 10. Germline CDR1 LNHDA, CDR2 SQIVND (reference sequence). CDR3 loop: CASNLRDSTNYGYTF. In nucleotides, the CDR3 is TGTGCCAGTAACCTCCGGGACAGCACCAACTATGGCTACACCTTC. Variable domain in full (rest from reference TRBV19 and TRBJ1-2): DGGITQSPKYLFRKEGQNVTLSCEQNLNHDAMYWYRQDPGQGLRLIYYSQIVNDFQKGDIAEGYSVSREKKESFPLTVTSAQKNPTAFYLCASNLRDSTNYGYTFGSGTRLTVV.

The chain recombines TRBV7-6 with TRBJ2-3; 9 bases are a match to TRBD2. Germline CDR1 SGHVS, CDR2 FNYEAQ. The CDR3 covers 19 residues. J lost 1 base, V lost 5 bases, and 16 bases had no gene match. As DNA, the CDR3 is TGTGCCAGCAGCATGCCACGAGCGGGAGGCCAGGTGGGCACAGATACGCAGTATTTT. This gives the protein CASSMPRAGGQVGTDTQYF.

This chain joins TRBV14 and TRBJ2-2, with a tentative D call TRBD1 (5 bases). Between the trimmed V and J ends, which lost 2 bases and 5 bases, there was a span of 18 bases. Germline CDR1 is SGHDN and CDR2 is FVKESK. The CDR3 has 17 amino acids. The chain's CDR3 is CASSQYDSRFGTGELFF. In DNA, the CDR3 is TGTGCCAGCAGCCAATACGACAGCCGATTCGGGACCGGGGAGCTGTTTTTT.

This clone was seen only once. V and J are TRBV9 and TRBJ2-5; 11 positions agree with TRBD2. The DNA end lines up better with TRBJ2-7; the J call may be wrong. The germline gives CDR1 SGDLS, CDR2 YYNGEE. The CDR3 contains 14 residues. CDR3 sequence reads: CASSPGTSGYEQYF. CDR3 DNA sequence: TGTGCCAGCAGCCCCGGGACTAGCGGATACGAGCAGTACTTC.

The chain uses TRBV27 and TRBJ2-7; 8 nucleotides match TRBD1. The CDR3 sequence is 14 residues long. Trimming took 3 bases from V and 5 from J; bases not matched to a gene: 6. Germline CDR1 reads MNHEY; CDR2 reads SMNVEV (reference sequence). The CDR3 nucleotides are TGTGCCAGCAGTTTGGCAGGGGGCAGAGACGAGCAGTACTTC. Residues: CASSLAGGRDEQYF.

This clone was detected once. The rearrangement joins TRBV27 to TRBJ2-7; D not resolved. The V and J ends lost 5 bases and 7 bases respectively, with 15 bases between them. The CDR3 runs to 13 residues. CDR1 MNHEY and CDR2 SMNVEV come from the germline V gene (reference sequence). For the CDR3, the DNA is TGTGCCAGCAGTCTCTGGGATGGGGAAGAGCAGTACTTC. Encoded protein: CASSLWDGEEQYF.

V usage is TRBV6-1 and J usage is TRBJ2-3; D is undetermined. Germline V gene data show CDR1 as MNHNS and CDR2 as SASEGT. The CDR3 totals 13 residues. Trimming took 7 bases from V and 1 from J, leaving 9 bases between them. CDR3 residues: CASNPSGTDTQYF. In DNA, the CDR3 is TGTGCCAGCAATCCATCAGGCACAGATACGCAGTATTTT.

The chain is built from TRBV10-1 and TRBJ2-7; possibly TRBD1 or TRBD2 for D (5 bases each). The CDR3 consists of 15 residues. V gave up 8 bases and J gave up 4 bases, with 21 bases separating them. CDR1 and CDR2 (germline): WNHNN, SYGVQD (reference sequence). The CDR3 loop is CASVLLGRKPYEQYF. The CDR3 nucleotides are TGCGCCAGCGTCCTGTTGGGACGGAAACCTTACGAGCAGTACTTC.

The chain has TRBV28 and TRBJ2-1; possibly TRBD2 for D (5 bases). V lost 5 bases to trimming and J lost 7 bases, with 18 bases between them. From germline, CDR1 is MDHEN and CDR2 SYDVKM. The CDR3 has 15 amino acids. The CDR3: CASSPRTPAGNEQFF. In DNA form, the CDR3 reads TGTGCCAGCAGTCCAAGGACTCCCGCTGGGAATGAGCAGTTCTTC. The entire variable domain, with the rest obtained from reference TRBV28 and TRBJ2-1, is as follows: DVKVTQSSRYLVKRTGEKVFLECVQDMDHENMFWYRQDPGLGLRLIYFSYDVKMKEKGDIPEGYSVSREKKERFSLILESASTNQTSMYLCASSPRTPAGNEQFFGPGTRLTVL.

V usage is TRBV5-5 and J usage is TRBJ1-1, with TRBD1 as a possible D gene (5 bases). Trimming cost V 1 base and J 5 bases, with 15 bases left between them. Germline V gives CDR1 SGHKS, CDR2 YYEKEE (reference sequence). CDR3 length equals 15 residues. CDR3 sequence reads: CASSLFQGSITEAFF. CDR3 bases: TGTGCCAGCAGCTTGTTTCAGGGAAGTATTACTGAAGCTTTCTTT.

As concerns this clone: The same CDR3 also results from other DNA sequences found in this sample. The CDR3 nucleotides read TGTGCCAGCAGTTCGGGTGGGGAGCTGTTTTTT. Encoded protein: CASSSGGELFF. The chain couples TRBV27 to TRBJ2-2, with no clear D. The V gene lost 4 bases and the J gene lost 8 bases, with 5 bases spanning the gap. Germline V CDR1 and CDR2: MNHEY, SMNVEV (reference sequence). The CDR3 runs to 11 residues.

The CDR3 sequence is CASSQGLSNAGYTF. CDR3 sequence (DNA): TGTGCCAGCAGCCAAGGTCTCTCTAATGCTGGCTACACCTTC. The V gene is TRBV14, the J gene TRBJ1-2; D not certain. The germline V gene has CDR1 SGHDN and CDR2 FVKESK. The V end lost 1 base, the J end lost 7 bases, and 13 bases lay between the germline ends. The CDR3 extends over 14 amino acids.